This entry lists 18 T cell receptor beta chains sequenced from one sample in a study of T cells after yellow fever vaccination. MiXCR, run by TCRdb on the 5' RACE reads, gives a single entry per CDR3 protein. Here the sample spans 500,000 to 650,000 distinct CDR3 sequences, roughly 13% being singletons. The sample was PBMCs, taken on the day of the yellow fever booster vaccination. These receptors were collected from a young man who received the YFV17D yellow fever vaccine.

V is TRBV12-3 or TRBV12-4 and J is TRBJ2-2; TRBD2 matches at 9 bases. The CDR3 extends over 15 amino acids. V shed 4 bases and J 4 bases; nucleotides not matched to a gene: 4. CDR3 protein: CASSYSGSLTGELFF. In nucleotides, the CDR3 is TGTGCCAGCAGTTATAGCGGGAGTCTCACCGGGGAGCTGTTTTTT.

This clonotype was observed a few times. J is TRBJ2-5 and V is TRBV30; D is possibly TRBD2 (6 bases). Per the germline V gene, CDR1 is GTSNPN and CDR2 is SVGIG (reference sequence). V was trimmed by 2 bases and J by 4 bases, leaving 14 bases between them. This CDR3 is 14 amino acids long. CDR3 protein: CAWSKGGSRETQYF. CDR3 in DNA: TGTGCCTGGAGTAAGGGAGGTAGCCGAGAGACCCAGTACTTC.

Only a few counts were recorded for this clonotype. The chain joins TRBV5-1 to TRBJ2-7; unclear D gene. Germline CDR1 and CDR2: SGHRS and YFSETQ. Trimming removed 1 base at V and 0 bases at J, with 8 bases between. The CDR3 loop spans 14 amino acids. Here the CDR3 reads CASSLTWGSYEQYF. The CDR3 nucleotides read TGCGCCAGCAGCTTGACGTGGGGCTCCTACGAGCAGTACTTC.

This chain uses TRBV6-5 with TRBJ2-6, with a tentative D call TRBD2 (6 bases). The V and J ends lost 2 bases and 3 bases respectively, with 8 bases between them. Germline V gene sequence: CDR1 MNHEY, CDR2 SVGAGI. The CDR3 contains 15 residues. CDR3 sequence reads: CASSYGGLGANVLTF. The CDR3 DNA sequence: TGTGCCAGCAGTTACGGGGGACTTGGGGCCAACGTCCTGACTTTC.

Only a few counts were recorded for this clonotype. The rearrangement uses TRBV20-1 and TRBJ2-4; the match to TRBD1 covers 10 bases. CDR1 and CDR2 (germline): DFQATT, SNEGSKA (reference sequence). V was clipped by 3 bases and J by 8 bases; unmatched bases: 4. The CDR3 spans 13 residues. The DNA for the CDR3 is TGCAGTGCTAGGGTCGGGACAGGGGACATTCAGTACTTC. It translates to CSARVGTGDIQYF.

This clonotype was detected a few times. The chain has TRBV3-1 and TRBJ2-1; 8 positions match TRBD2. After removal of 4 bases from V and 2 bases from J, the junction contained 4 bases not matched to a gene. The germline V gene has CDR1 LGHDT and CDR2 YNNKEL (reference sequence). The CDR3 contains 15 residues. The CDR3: CASSRREATYNEQFF. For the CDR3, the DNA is TGTGCCAGCAGCCGGCGGGAGGCCACCTACAATGAGCAGTTCTTC.

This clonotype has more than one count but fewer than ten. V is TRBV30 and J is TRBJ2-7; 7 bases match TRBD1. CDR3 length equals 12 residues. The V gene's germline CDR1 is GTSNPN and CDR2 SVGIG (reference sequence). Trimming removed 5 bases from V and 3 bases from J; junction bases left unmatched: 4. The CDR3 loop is CAWQDRSYEQYF. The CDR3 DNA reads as TGTGCCTGGCAGGACAGGAGCTACGAGCAGTACTTC.

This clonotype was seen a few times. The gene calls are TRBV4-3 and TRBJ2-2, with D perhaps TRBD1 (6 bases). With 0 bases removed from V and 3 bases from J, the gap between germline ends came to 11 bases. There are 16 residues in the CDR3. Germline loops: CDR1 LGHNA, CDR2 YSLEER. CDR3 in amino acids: CASSQEKDRYTGELFF. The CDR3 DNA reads TGCGCCAGCAGCCAAGAAAAGGACAGATACACCGGGGAGCTGTTTTTT.

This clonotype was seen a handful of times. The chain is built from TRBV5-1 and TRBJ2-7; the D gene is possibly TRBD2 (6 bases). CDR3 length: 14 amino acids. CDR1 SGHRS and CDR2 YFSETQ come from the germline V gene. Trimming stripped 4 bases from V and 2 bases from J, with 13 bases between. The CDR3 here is CASSTGAGTYEQYF. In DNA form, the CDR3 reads TGCGCCAGCAGCACTGGGGCGGGAACCTACGAGCAGTACTTC. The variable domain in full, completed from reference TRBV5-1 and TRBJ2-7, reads KAGVTQTPRYLIKTRGQQVTLSCSPISGHRSVSWYQQTPGQGLQFLFEYFSETQRNKGNFPGRFSGRQFSNSRSEMNVSTLELGDSALYLCASSTGAGTYEQYFGPGTRLTVT.

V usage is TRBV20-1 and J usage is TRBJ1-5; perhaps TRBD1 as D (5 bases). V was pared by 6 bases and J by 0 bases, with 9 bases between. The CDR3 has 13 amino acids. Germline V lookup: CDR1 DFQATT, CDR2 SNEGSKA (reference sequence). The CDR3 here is CSAPGGSNQPQHF. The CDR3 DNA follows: TGCAGTGCCCCGGGGGGTAGCAATCAGCCCCAGCATTTT.

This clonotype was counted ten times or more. CDR3 in DNA: TGTGCCAGCAAGTGGGGGGACGGGTACAATGAGCAGTTCTTC. The encoded protein is CASKWGDGYNEQFF. V gene TRBV2 combines with J gene TRBJ2-1, with D possibly TRBD2 on 6 matching bases. The CDR3 runs 14 residues. Germline-derived CDR1 and CDR2 are SNHLY and FYNNEI. Trimming took 7 bases from V and 4 from J, leaving 14 bases between them.

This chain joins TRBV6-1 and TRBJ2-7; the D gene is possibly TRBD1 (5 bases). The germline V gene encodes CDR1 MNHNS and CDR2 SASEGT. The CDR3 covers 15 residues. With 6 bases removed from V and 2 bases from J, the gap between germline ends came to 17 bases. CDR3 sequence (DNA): TGTGCCAGCAGCCAGACCTTAGGACAAGCCTACGAGCAGTACTTC. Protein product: CASSQTLGQAYEQYF.

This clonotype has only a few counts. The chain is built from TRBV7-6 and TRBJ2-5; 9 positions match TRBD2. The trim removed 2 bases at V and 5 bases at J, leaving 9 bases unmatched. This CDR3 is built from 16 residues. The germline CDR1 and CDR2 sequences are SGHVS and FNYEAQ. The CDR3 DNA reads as TGTGCCAGCAGCTTAATGGCGATAGCGGGAGCCGAGACCCAGTACTTC. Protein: CASSLMAIAGAETQYF.

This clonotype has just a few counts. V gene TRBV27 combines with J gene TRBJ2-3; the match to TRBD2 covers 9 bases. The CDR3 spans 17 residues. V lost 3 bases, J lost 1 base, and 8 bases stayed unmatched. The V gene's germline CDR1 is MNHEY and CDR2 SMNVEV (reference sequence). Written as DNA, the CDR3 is TGTGCCAGCAGTTTTAGTTATAGGACTAGCGGCACAGATACGCAGTATTTT. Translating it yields CASSFSYRTSGTDTQYF.

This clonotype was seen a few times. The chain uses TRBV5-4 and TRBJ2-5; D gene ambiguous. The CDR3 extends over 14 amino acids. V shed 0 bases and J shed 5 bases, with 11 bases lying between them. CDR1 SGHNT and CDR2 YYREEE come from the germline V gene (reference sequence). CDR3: CASSLGHGGETQYF. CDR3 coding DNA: TGTGCCAGCAGCTTGGGGCACGGTGGGGAGACCCAGTACTTC.

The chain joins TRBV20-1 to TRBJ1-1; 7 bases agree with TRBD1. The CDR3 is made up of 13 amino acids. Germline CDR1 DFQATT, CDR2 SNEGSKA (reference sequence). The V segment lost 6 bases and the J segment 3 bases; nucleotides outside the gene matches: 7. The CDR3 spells CSAPGGTDTEAFF. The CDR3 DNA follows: TGCAGTGCCCCGGGGGGGACAGACACTGAAGCTTTCTTT.

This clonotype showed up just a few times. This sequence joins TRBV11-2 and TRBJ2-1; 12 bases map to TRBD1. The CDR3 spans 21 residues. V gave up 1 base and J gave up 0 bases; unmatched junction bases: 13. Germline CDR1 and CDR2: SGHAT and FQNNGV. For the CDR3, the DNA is TGTGCCAGCAGCTTAGTGGGGACAGGGGGCCCATCTTTTAGCTCCTACAATGAGCAGTTCTTC. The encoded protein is CASSLVGTGGPSFSSYNEQFF.

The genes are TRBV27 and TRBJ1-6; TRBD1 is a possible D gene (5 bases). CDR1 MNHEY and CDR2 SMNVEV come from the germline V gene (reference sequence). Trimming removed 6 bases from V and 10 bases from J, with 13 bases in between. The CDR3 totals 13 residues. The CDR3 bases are TGTGCCAGCAGACCCTTCGGGGGATCACCCCTCCACTTT. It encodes CASRPFGGSPLHF.